Listed below are T cell receptor beta chains from one sample, sequenced in a study of cytomegalovirus exposure and HLA in healthy donors. The data were produced by immunoSEQ multiplex PCR, yet TCRdb's version contains in-frame clones alone and is incomplete. There are 120,000 to 150,000 clones in the sample; about two thirds occur only once, and approximately 2% lies in the top ten. Sequenced material: PBMCs. These receptors were taken from a man between 40 and 49 years old in good health and CMV-seronegative. Each CDR3 is given with its conserved first and last residue. A D gene is named only where the DNA matches it firmly. Some rows mark clone size as missing; the rest say once, few, many or name a class of expanded clone.

D: .; V: TRBV5-4; size: few; J: TRBJ1-1; CDR3: CASSLDRNTEAFF; DNA: TGTGCCAGCAGCTTGGACAGGAACACTGAAGCTTTCTTT
D: TRBD2; V: TRBV9; size: .; J: TRBJ2-7; CDR3: CASSVGGGRPYEQYF; DNA: TGTGCCAGCAGCGTAGGCGGGGGTCGACCCTACGAGCAGTACTTC
D: .; V: TRBV28; size: .; J: TRBJ2-1; CDR3: CASSLATVEQFF; DNA: TGTGCCAGCAGTTTAGCCACAGTAGAGCAGTTCTTC
D: .; V: TRBV28; size: .; J: TRBJ2-7; CDR3: CASSTLGGAYEQYF; DNA: TGTGCCAGCAGTACTCTAGGTGGAGCCTACGAGCAGTACTTC
D: TRBD1; V: TRBV5-1; size: few; J: TRBJ1-1; CDR3: CASRQDRGRTEAFF; DNA: TGCGCCAGCAGACAGGACAGGGGGCGTACTGAAGCTTTCTTT
D: .; V: TRBV5-1; size: .; J: TRBJ1-6; CDR3: CASSPSGGPPLHF; DNA: TGCGCCAGCAGCCCGTCGGGGGGACCACCCCTCCACTTT
D: .; V: TRBV21-1; size: .; J: TRBJ2-7; CDR3: CASSKAGGRYEQYF; DNA: TGTGCCAGCAGCAAGGCCGGGGGGAGGTACGAGCAGTACTTC
D: TRBD1; V: TRBV5-1; size: .; J: TRBJ1-1; CDR3: CASSLAPGGRNTEAFF; DNA: TGCGCCAGCAGCTTGGCTCCAGGGGGCAGGAACACTGAAGCTTTCTTT
D: TRBD1; V: TRBV9; size: .; J: TRBJ2-7; CDR3: CASSAQTGWAYEQYF; DNA: TGTGCCAGCAGCGCCCAGACAGGGTGGGCGTACGAGCAGTACTTC
D: TRBD1; V: TRBV30; size: .; J: TRBJ1-1; CDR3: CAWSGAQGQGNTEAFF; DNA: TGTGCCTGGAGTGGGGCGCAGGGACAGGGAAACACTGAAGCTTTCTTT
D: TRBD1; V: TRBV4-1; size: .; J: TRBJ2-3; CDR3: CASSLLGTGGGDTQYF; DNA: TGCGCCAGCAGCCTATTAGGGACAGGGGGCGGAGATACGCAGTATTTT
D: .; V: TRBV10-3; size: .; J: TRBJ2-2; CDR3: CAIRAGINTGELFF; DNA: TGTGCCATCCGCGCCGGGATTAACACCGGGGAGCTGTTTTTT
D: TRBD2; V: TRBV7-3; size: .; J: TRBJ2-1; CDR3: CASSPGGSYNEQFF; DNA: TGTGCCAGCAGCCCCGGGGGGTCCTACAATGAGCAGTTCTTC
D: TRBD1; V: TRBV6-5; size: .; J: TRBJ2-2; CDR3: CASGETGYGELFF; DNA: TGTGCCAGCGGAGAGACAGGGTATGGGGAGCTGTTTTTT
D: .; V: TRBV7-9; size: .; J: TRBJ2-2; CDR3: CASSLAGKGPGELFF; DNA: TGTGCCAGCAGCTTAGCAGGCAAGGGGCCCGGGGAGCTGTTTTTT
D: TRBD1; V: TRBV6-1; size: .; J: TRBJ1-5; CDR3: CASRGTGVWGQPQHF; DNA: TGTGCCAGCAGGGGAACAGGGGTTTGGGGTCAGCCCCAGCATTTT
D: TRBD1; V: TRBV5-4; size: once; J: TRBJ1-4; CDR3: CASSLKTGVNEKLFF; DNA: TGTGCCAGCAGCCTGAAGACAGGGGTCAATGAAAAACTGTTTTTT
D: TRBD2; V: TRBV9; size: .; J: TRBJ2-1; CDR3: CASSLGGSGASTNEQFF; DNA: TGTGCCAGCAGCCTGGGGGGTAGCGGGGCTAGTACGAATGAGCAGTTCTTC
D: .; V: TRBV18; size: .; J: TRBJ1-1; CDR3: CASSPGRNTEAFF; DNA: TGTGCCAGCTCACCAGGCCGGAACACTGAAGCTTTCTTT
D: TRBD1; V: TRBV4-1; size: .; J: TRBJ2-7; CDR3: CASSLIPGTGSSYEQYF; DNA: TGCGCCAGCAGCCTAATACCAGGGACAGGGAGCTCCTACGAGCAGTACTTC